This T cell receptor beta chain was sequenced during a study of molecular identifiers for immune sequencing clone quantification. TCRdb redid the calling of the PCR reads with MiXCR, one entry per CDR3 protein. Counted here are about half a million distinct CDR3 sequences, about 20% occurring once; the ten biggest clones make up approximately 0.8%. CDR1 is SGDLS and CDR2 is YYNGEE in the germline V gene. CDR3 length: 16 amino acids. V lost 2 bases to trimming and J lost 2 bases; unmatched junction nucleotides: 10. The sequence was obtained from a human donor in good health. Some libraries in this study had Jurkat cell RNA spiked in. Sequenced: naive CD8+ T cells from blood, with Jurkat cell RNA spiked in. Subset specified: FACS-sorted CD8+CD4-CCR7+CD45RA+ naive T cells. V and J are TRBV9 and TRBJ2-7; TRBD2 matches 7 bases. The CDR3 sequence is CASSVGEERGPYEQYF. In nucleotides, the CDR3 is TGTGCCAGCAGCGTCGGGGAGGAGCGGGGCCCCTACGAGCAGTACTTC. The full variable domain, with the rest looked up from reference TRBV9 and TRBJ2-7, is DSGVTQTPKHLITATGQRVTLRCSPRSGDLSVYWYQQSLDQGLQFLIQYYNGEERAKGNILERFSAQQFPDLHSELNLSSLELGDSALYFCASSVGEERGPYEQYFGPGTRLTVT.